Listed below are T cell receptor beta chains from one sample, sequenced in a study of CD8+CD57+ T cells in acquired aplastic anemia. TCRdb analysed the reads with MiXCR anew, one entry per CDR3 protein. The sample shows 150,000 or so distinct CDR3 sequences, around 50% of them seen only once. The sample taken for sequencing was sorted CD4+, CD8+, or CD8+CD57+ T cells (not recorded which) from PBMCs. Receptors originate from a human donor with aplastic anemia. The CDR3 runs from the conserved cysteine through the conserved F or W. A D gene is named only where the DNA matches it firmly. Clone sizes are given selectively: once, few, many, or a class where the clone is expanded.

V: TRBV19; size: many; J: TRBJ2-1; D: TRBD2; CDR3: CASSNPFSGSSYNEQFF
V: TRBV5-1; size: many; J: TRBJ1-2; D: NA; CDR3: CASSFAGGNGYTF
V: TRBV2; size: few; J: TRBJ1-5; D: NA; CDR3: CASSENRINRPQHF
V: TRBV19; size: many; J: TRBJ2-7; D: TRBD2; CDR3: CASRVRGAGGYEQYF
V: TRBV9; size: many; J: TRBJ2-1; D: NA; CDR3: CASSLQGGEQFF
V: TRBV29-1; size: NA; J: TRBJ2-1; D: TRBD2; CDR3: CSVDWRGLAGEQFF
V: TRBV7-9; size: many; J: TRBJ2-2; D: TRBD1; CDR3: CASSLGDSNTGELFF
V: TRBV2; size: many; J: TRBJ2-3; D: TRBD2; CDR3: CASSANHLREDTQYF
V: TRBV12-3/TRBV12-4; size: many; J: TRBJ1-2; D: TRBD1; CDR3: CASRGTGIIYGYTF
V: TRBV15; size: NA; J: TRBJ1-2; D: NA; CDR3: CATSRDLTGWPHGYTF
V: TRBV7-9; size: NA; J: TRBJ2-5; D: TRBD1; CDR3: CANSPGTGVGETQYF
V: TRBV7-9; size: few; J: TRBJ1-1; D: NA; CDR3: CASSLRTGTEAFF
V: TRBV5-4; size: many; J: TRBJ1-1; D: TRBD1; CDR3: CASSFPGGNTEAFF
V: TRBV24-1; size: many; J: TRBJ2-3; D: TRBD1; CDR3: CATSDMGQSTDTQYF
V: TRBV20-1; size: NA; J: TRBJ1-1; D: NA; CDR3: CSARKQIENTEAFF
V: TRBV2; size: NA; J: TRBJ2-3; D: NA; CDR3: CASSERKGGTDTQYF
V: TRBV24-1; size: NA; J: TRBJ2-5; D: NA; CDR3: CATSEGWQETQYF
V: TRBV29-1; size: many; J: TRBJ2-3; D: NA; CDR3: CSVDGTGNTDTQYF
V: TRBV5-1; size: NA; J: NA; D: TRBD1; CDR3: CASSGGTGARHTGEQFF
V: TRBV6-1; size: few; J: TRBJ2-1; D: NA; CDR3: CASSGTAGSYNEQFF
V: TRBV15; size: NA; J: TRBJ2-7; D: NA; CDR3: CATSQWGIGSYEQYF
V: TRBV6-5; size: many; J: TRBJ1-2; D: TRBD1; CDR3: CASSWTGGYGYTF
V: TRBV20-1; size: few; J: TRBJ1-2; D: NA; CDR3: CSANPLEAYGYTF
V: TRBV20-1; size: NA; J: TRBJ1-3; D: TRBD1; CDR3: CSAYRDRVANTIYF
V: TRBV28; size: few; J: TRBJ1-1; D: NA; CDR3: CASSLLVGEAFF
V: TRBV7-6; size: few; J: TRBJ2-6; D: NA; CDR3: CASSLGEEGSGANVLTF
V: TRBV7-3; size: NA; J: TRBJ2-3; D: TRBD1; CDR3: CASSSTTGTASTDTQYF
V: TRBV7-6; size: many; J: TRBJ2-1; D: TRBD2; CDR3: CASSLKGLAGAHRDEQFF
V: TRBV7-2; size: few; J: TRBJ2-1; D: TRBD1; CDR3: CASSLTGENNEQFF
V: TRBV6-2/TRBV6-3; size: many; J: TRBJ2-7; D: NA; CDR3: CASRAYSFYEQYF
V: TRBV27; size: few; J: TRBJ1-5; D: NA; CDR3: CASSLSARSNQPQHF
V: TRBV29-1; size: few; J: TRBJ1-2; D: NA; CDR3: CSIGFGPNGYTF
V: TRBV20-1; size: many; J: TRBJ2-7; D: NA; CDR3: CSARDSSAGGYEQYF
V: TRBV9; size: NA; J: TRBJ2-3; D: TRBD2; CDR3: CASSVEERLAGGGTDTQYF
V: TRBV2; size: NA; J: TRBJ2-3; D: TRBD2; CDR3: CASRSPGLADTDTQYF
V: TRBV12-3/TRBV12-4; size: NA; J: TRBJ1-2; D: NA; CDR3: CASSLQAVGYGYTF
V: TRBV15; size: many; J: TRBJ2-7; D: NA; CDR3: CATSREGSLYEQYF
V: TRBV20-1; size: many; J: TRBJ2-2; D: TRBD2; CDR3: CSARAWTSGRHTGELFF
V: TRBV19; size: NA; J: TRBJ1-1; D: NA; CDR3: CASSGQTNTEAFF
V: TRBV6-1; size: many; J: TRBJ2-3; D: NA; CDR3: CASTLAADTQYF
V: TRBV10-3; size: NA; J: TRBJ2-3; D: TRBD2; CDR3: CAITSGAPDTQYF
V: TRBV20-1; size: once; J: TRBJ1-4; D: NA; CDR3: CSARADVGVGEKLFF
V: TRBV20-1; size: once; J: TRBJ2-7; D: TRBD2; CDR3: CSARDYTSGTTSYEQYF
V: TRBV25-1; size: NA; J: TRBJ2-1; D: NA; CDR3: CASTQPLSDEQFF
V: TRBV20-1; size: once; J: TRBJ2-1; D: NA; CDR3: CSARAGVDNEQFF
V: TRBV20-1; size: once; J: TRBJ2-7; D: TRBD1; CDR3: CSATGTGLGYEQYF
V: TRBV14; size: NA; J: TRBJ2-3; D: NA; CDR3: CASALGGGTDTQYF
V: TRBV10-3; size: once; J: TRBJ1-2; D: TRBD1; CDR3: CASSEDREVGYTF
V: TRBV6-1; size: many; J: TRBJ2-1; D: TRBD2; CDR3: CASARTSGADNEQFF
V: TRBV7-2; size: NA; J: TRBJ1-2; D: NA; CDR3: CASSDWDFYGYTF
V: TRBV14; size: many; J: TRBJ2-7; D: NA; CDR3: CASSQVPQTQHF
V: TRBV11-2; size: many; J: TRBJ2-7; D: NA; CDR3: CASSLDLRDEQYF
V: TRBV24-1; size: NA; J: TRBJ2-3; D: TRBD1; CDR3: CATSDFWETGSTDTQYF